The present TCR beta chain was sequenced within a study of response to subunit inactivated influenza vaccine. Study-wide findings and caveats: New T cells are recruited in small numbers by each seasonal influenza vaccination, according to the authors' suggestion.

The CDR3 consists of 11 residues. CDR1 and CDR2 from the germline V gene are SGDLS and YYNGEE. V lost 3 bases, J lost 3 bases, and 3 bases lay in between. TCRdb fed the RT-PCR reads into MiXCR, producing one record per CDR3 protein. Here the sample spans over 150,000 distinct CDR3 sequences, 11% being singletons. This clonotype has only a few counts. What it binds is unknown. The sample was non-naive T cells sorted from PBMCs, taken 45 days after vaccination. The TCR comes from a man aged 45-60 years who received an inactivated influenza vaccine. The chain has TRBV9 and TRBJ1-2, with no clear D. DNA for the CDR3: TGTGCCAGCAGCGCCTACTATGGCTACACCTTC. This codes for CASSAYYGYTF.